The 27 T cell receptor beta chains in this list originate from one sample, sequenced in a study of OX40 agonist ivuxolimab in advanced cancers. Measured with immunoSEQ multiplex PCR; TCRdb has only the in-frame clones, and not every one. The table lists approximately 81,000 clones, around 90% of them singletons, with more than 0.45% in the top ten. Sequencing used CD4+ or CD8+ T cells sorted from blood, obtained in a trial of the OX40 agonist ivuxolimab. All receptors derive from an adult with an advanced solid tumor such as melanoma, head and neck, liver or kidney cancer.

The genes are TRBV27 and TRBJ1-2; D possibly corresponds to TRBD1 (6 bases). CDR1 is MNHEY and CDR2 is SMNVEV in the germline V gene (reference sequence). The V end was cut by 5 bases, the J end by 4 bases, with 11 bases between. CDR3 size: 13 residues. Written as DNA, the CDR3 is TGTGCCAGCAGTATACAGGGTACCTATGGCTACACCTTC. Protein sequence: CASSIQGTYGYTF.

This clone is a singleton in its sample. V and J are TRBV7-2 and TRBJ1-5; D gene ambiguous. V lost 3 bases, J lost 1 base, and 7 bases lay in between. Germline lookup yields CDR1 SGHTA and CDR2 FQGNSA. The CDR3 spans 14 residues. The DNA of the CDR3 is TGTGCCAGCAGCTTCCGGGGAAGCAATCAGCCCCAGCATTTT. The encoded protein is CASSFRGSNQPQHF. The full variable domain, in which reference TRBV7-2 and TRBJ1-5 provide the parts outside the CDR3, is GAGVSQSPSNKVTEKGKDVELRCDPISGHTALYWYRQSLGQGLEFLIYFQGNSAPDKSGLPSDRFSAERTGGSVSTLTIQRTQQEDSAVYLCASSFRGSNQPQHFGDGTRLSIL.

The V gene is TRBV7-3, the J gene TRBJ2-1; D remains ambiguous. The V and J ends lost 5 bases and 8 bases respectively, with 19 bases between them. Germline values: CDR1 SGHTA, CDR2 FQGTGA. The CDR3 is made up of 15 amino acids. The chain's CDR3 is CASSPISAKVYEQFF. The CDR3 region has the DNA TGTGCCAGCAGCCCCATCTCGGCCAAGGTCTATGAGCAGTTCTTC.

This clone was recorded only once. The chain couples TRBV18 to TRBJ2-7, with D perhaps matching TRBD1 or TRBD2 (5 bases each). Germline CDR1 is KGHSH and CDR2 is LQKENI. V lost 2 bases and J lost 5, with 13 bases in between. The CDR3 consists of 14 residues. The CDR3 reads CASSPIPGHDEQYF. The DNA of the CDR3 is TGTGCCAGCTCACCAATCCCGGGGCACGACGAGCAGTACTTC.

This clone was observed a few times. The rearrangement joins TRBV5-1 to TRBJ2-6; unclear D gene. Per the germline V gene, CDR1 is SGHRS and CDR2 is YFSETQ. The CDR3 loop spans 19 amino acids. V was pared by 0 bases and J by 4 bases, with 20 bases between. The CDR3 region is CASSLGLGTGASGANVLTF. In nucleotides, the CDR3 is TGCGCCAGCAGCTTGGGATTGGGTACCGGTGCTTCCGGGGCCAACGTCCTGACTTTC.

This chain connects TRBV4-1 to TRBJ1-2; no clear D gene. The germline gives CDR1 MGHRA, CDR2 YSYEKL. V was trimmed by 0 bases and J by 3 bases, leaving 17 bases between them. The CDR3 covers 17 residues. Written as DNA, the CDR3 is TGCGCCAGCAGCCAAGAGGGGTTAGGTCCCAGCGACTATGGCTACACCTTC. Protein sequence: CASSQEGLGPSDYGYTF.

This chain connects TRBV6-5 to TRBJ1-6; no firm D call. The CDR3 is 14 residues long. V gave up 7 bases and J gave up 7 bases, with 14 bases separating them. Germline V lookup: CDR1 MNHEY, CDR2 SVGAGI. CDR3 in amino acids: CASTPDGGNSPLHF. CDR3 sequence (DNA): TGTGCCAGCACCCCGGACGGTGGGAATTCACCCCTCCACTTT.

This chain connects TRBV7-9 to TRBJ2-5; no clear D gene. CDR3 length: 15 amino acids. Trimming left V 10 bases short and J 5 bases short, with 23 bases between. The germline gives CDR1 SEHNR, CDR2 FQNEAQ (reference sequence). The CDR3 nucleotides are TGTGCCACCTCTGTCCTGGGGTTAGTAGGGGAGACCCAGTACTTC. Amino acids: CATSVLGLVGETQYF.

This clone was seen once. This sequence joins TRBV7-2 and TRBJ1-1, with D maybe TRBD1 (5 bases). V was cut by 1 base and J by 11 bases, with 11 bases left in between. Germline V CDR1 and CDR2: SGHTA, FQGNSA. This CDR3 comprises 12 residues. The CDR3 region has the DNA TGTGCCAGCAGCTTAGAGTCCAGGGTTGCTTTCTTT. Translation: CASSLESRVAFF.

The rearrangement uses TRBV11-2 and TRBJ2-7, with a weak D call TRBD2 (6 bases). V was pared by 6 bases and J by 5 bases, with 23 bases between. The CDR3 consists of 16 residues. CDR1 is SGHAT and CDR2 is FQNNGV in the germline V gene. Here the CDR3 DNA reads TGTGCCAGCAGAAAAGGAGTTGGGGGGAAGAGGAACGAGCAGTACTTC. It translates to CASRKGVGGKRNEQYF.

V usage is TRBV29-1 and J usage is TRBJ1-1; D remains ambiguous. Germline V gene lookup returns CDR1 SQVTM and CDR2 ANQGSEA. V was cut by 2 bases and J by 1 base, with 11 bases left in between. This CDR3 spans 14 amino acids. The CDR3 nucleotides are TGCAGCGTTGAAACATTCGAGGGGAACACTGAAGCTTTCTTT. Translated: CSVETFEGNTEAFF.

The sample holds one count of this clone. The V and J genes are TRBV6-1 and TRBJ1-1, with D hard to call. Germline V lookup: CDR1 MNHNS, CDR2 SASEGT. This CDR3 spans 11 amino acids. Trimming removed 6 bases from V and 2 bases from J, with 4 bases in between. CDR3 loop: CASSINTEAFF. The CDR3 DNA reads TGTGCCAGCAGCATAAACACTGAAGCTTTCTTT.

The rearrangement links TRBV11-2 to TRBJ1-3; no firm D call. CDR1 SGHAT and CDR2 FQNNGV come from the germline V gene. Between the trimmed V and J ends, which lost 0 bases and 4 bases, there was a span of 10 bases. The CDR3 length is 15 residues. CDR3 residues: CASSLEGLSGNTIYF. The DNA of the CDR3 is TGTGCCAGCAGCTTAGAAGGGCTGAGCGGAAACACCATATATTTT. Drawing the rest from reference TRBV11-2 and TRBJ1-3, the complete variable domain is EAGVAQSPRYKIIEKRQSVAFWCNPISGHATLYWYQQILGQGPKLLIQFQNNGVVDDSQLPKDRFSAERLKGVDSTLKIQPAKLEDSAVYLCASSLEGLSGNTIYFGEGSWLTVV.

This clone was detected once. This chain connects TRBV5-1 to TRBJ2-5; D might be TRBD1 (7 bases). Germline V CDR1 and CDR2: SGHRS, YFSETQ. V lost 4 bases to trimming and J lost 4 bases, with 11 bases between them. The CDR3 totals 13 residues. CDR3 nucleotide sequence: TGCGCCAGCAGCCCAGGGGGAGGAGAGACCCAGTACTTC. Its protein product is CASSPGGGETQYF.

The chain joins TRBV4-1 to TRBJ1-1; D possibly corresponds to TRBD1 (6 bases). The CDR3 spans 15 residues. Germline loops: CDR1 MGHRA, CDR2 YSYEKL. Trimming took off 6 bases at V and 0 bases at J, with 14 bases between the two ends. This CDR3 reads CASRDLTGMNTEAFF. The CDR3 DNA reads TGCGCCAGCAGGGATTTGACAGGTATGAACACTGAAGCTTTCTTT.

Only one count was recorded for this clone. V gene TRBV6-6 combines with J gene TRBJ1-1; possibly TRBD1 for D (5 bases). Germline-derived CDR1 and CDR2 are MNHNY and SVGAGI (reference sequence). V lost 6 bases and J 6 bases, leaving 17 bases between the germline ends. The CDR3 is 14 residues long. CDR3 nucleotides: TGTGCCAGCAGCCCCCCGGGGCGGGTGGCTGAAGCTTTCTTT. Its protein is CASSPPGRVAEAFF.

The chain couples TRBV6-5 to TRBJ2-2; unclear D gene. There are 15 residues in the CDR3. The germline gives CDR1 MNHEY, CDR2 SVGAGI. V gave up 10 bases and J gave up 0 bases, with 15 bases separating them. CDR3 DNA sequence: TGTGCCACCGAAGATCTAAACGCGAACACCGGGGAGCTGTTTTTT. Amino acid sequence: CATEDLNANTGELFF.

The chain uses TRBV5-4 and TRBJ1-1; TRBD1 matches 8 bases. The CDR3 extends over 14 amino acids. After removal of 4 bases from V and 5 bases from J, the junction contained 7 bases not matched to a gene. Germline CDR1 reads SGHNT; CDR2 reads YYREEE (reference sequence). Here the CDR3 DNA reads TGTGCCAGCAGCCAGGACAGGGACGGGACTGAAGCTTTCTTT. Translated, it gives CASSQDRDGTEAFF.

This chain links TRBV7-9 with TRBJ1-4; D gene unclear. The CDR3 extends over 13 amino acids. Germline lookup yields CDR1 SEHNR and CDR2 FQNEAQ (reference sequence). V was trimmed by 6 bases and J by 2 bases, leaving 7 bases between them. The CDR3 DNA is TGTGCCAGCAGAAGGGAGACTAATGAAAAACTGTTTTTT. The encoded protein is CASRRETNEKLFF.

The rearrangement uses TRBV2 and TRBJ1-2; D perhaps matches TRBD1 (6 bases). This CDR3 spans 16 amino acids. CDR1 is SNHLY, CDR2 FYNNEI, per germline. V was pared by 2 bases and J by 1 base, with 14 bases between. The CDR3 loop reads CASSELGGAYNYGYTF. The CDR3 DNA sequence: TGTGCCAGCAGTGAACTGGGGGGGGCGTATAACTATGGCTACACCTTC.

This clone has more than one count but fewer than ten. The rearrangement uses TRBV7-9 and TRBJ2-7; D ambiguous. Trimming took 10 bases from V and 5 from J, leaving 15 bases between them. CDR1 is SEHNR, CDR2 FQNEAQ, per germline (reference sequence). The length of the CDR3 is 12 residues. The CDR3 spells CATPYGGHEQYF. As DNA, the CDR3 is TGTGCCACCCCATACGGCGGCCACGAGCAGTACTTC. Supplemented by reference TRBV7-9 and TRBJ2-7, the full variable domain reads DTGVSQNPRHKITKRGQNVTFRCDPISEHNRLYWYRQTLGQGPEFLTYFQNEAQLEKSRLLSDRFSAERPKGSFSTLEIQRTEQGDSAMYLCATPYGGHEQYFGPGTRLTVT.

In its sample, this clone was seen once. This rearrangement joins TRBV18 to TRBJ1-2; weak D call: TRBD1 (6 bases). This CDR3 is built from 18 residues. Trimming stripped 3 bases from V and 2 bases from J, with 22 bases between. Germline CDR1 and CDR2: KGHSH and LQKENI. The CDR3 is CASSPWLLKRTANYGYTF. The CDR3 nucleotides read TGTGCCAGCTCACCTTGGTTGCTAAAAAGGACAGCCAACTATGGCTACACCTTC.

This chain joins TRBV6-6 and TRBJ1-5; 8 bases are shared with TRBD1. The length of the CDR3 is 15 residues. Losses at the gene ends were 4 bases for V and 6 bases for J; bases not matched to a gene: 8. CDR1 MNHNY and CDR2 SVGAGI come from the germline V gene (reference sequence). CDR3 nucleotide sequence: TGTGCCAGCAGTTCCCAGACAGGGGCGCCTCAGCCCCAGCATTTT. Its protein is CASSSQTGAPQPQHF.

The gene calls are TRBV6-5 and TRBJ1-1; TRBD1 agrees at 7 bases. The germline gives CDR1 MNHEY, CDR2 SVGAGI. This CDR3 is built from 13 residues. J gave up 4 bases and V 4 bases, and 3 bases lay outside the gene matches. The CDR3 here is CASSSGGLTEAFF. The CDR3 coding sequence is TGTGCCAGCAGTTCAGGGGGTCTCACTGAAGCTTTCTTT.

V gene TRBV15 combines with J gene TRBJ1-5, with D possibly matching TRBD1 (5 bases). This CDR3 region has 15 residues. V was trimmed by 0 bases and J by 5 bases, leaving 11 bases between them. Germline V gene data show CDR1 as LNHNV and CDR2 as YYDKDF (reference sequence). For the CDR3, the DNA is TGTGCCACCAGCAGAGATAGGGACCGATATCAGCCCCAGCATTTT. As protein: CATSRDRDRYQPQHF. The variable domain in full, completed from reference TRBV15 and TRBJ1-5, reads DAMVIQNPRYQVTQFGKPVTLSCSQTLNHNVMYWYQQKSSQAPKLLFHYYDKDFNNEADTPDNFQSRRPNTSFCFLDIRSPGLGDTAMYLCATSRDRDRYQPQHFGDGTRLSIL.

V gene TRBV5-5 combines with J gene TRBJ1-1; D remains ambiguous. V lost 4 bases, J lost 7 bases, and 17 bases lay in between. The germline V gene encodes CDR1 SGHKS and CDR2 YYEKEE (reference sequence). The CDR3 length is 14 residues. Here the CDR3 DNA reads TGTGCCAGCAGCCCAGGACGCCGGGAGGGTGAAGCTTTCTTT. Protein: CASSPGRREGEAFF. Combining the CDR3 with reference TRBV5-5 and TRBJ1-1 gives the whole variable domain DAGVTQSPTHLIKTRGQQVTLRCSPISGHKSVSWYQQVLGQGPQFIFQYYEKEERGRGNFPDRFSARQFPNYSSELNVNALLLGDSALYLCASSPGRREGEAFFGQGTRLTVV.

The gene calls are TRBV7-6 and TRBJ1-3, with D possibly being TRBD1 (5 bases). The CDR3 length is 17 residues. Trimming left V 5 bases short and J 0 bases short, with 17 bases between. Germline V lookup: CDR1 SGHVS, CDR2 FNYEAQ. The CDR3 spells CASSLDPPGFSGNTIYF. In DNA, the CDR3 is TGTGCCAGCAGCCTTGACCCGCCAGGGTTCTCTGGAAACACCATATATTTT.